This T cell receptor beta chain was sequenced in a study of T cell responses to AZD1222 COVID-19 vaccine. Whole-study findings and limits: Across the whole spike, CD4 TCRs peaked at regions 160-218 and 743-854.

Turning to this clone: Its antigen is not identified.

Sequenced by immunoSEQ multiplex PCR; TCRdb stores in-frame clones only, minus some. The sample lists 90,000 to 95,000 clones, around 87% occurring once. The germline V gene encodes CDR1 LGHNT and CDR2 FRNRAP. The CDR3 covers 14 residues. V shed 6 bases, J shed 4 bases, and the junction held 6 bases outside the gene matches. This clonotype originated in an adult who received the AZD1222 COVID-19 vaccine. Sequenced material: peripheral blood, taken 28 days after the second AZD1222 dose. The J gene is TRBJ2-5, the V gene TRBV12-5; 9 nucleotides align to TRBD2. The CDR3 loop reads CASGPSGVGETQYF. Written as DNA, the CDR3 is TGTGCTAGTGGACCTAGCGGGGTGGGAGAGACCCAGTACTTC. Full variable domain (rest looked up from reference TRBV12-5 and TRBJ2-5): DARVTQTPRHKVTEMGQEVTMRCQPILGHNTVFWYRQTMMQGLELLAYFRNRAPLDDSGMPKDRFSAEMPDATLATLKIQPSEPRDSAVYFCASGPSGVGETQYFGPGTRLLVL.